This T cell receptor beta chain was captured by sequencing in a study of a mutant IDH1 vaccine in newly diagnosed glioma. Across the study: The first vaccination came 4-6 weeks after radiotherapy alone, or with temozolomide cycles. The study's findings and limits: The authors found pseudoprogression apparently unrelated to changes in top peripheral T cell clonotypes. Immune responses induced by the vaccine were seen in 80% to 95% of patients, spanning multiple MHC alleles.

Profiling relied on immunoSEQ multiplex PCR, and the TCRdb table lists in-frame clones only, not all of them. Of 30,000 or so clones in the sample, roughly 80% are singletons; the top ten hold roughly 6.6%. CDR3 length: 14 residues. CDR1 SGHVS and CDR2 FNYEAQ come from the germline V gene. The V and J ends lost 4 bases and 10 bases respectively, with 19 bases between them. Time point of the sample: week 35, safety follow-up. Doses consisted of 300 ug of mutant IDH1 20-mer peptide each, paired with topical imiquimod. Eight vaccinations were given in weeks 1, 3, 5, 7, 11, 15, 19 and 23. To note about this clone: The antigen is undetermined.

The chain joins TRBV7-6 to TRBJ1-1, with D unclear. This TCR was sampled from a woman under 30 with glioma. The input for sequencing was PBMCs, taken from a glioma patient whose treatment included an IDH1 peptide vaccine. For the CDR3, the DNA is TGTGCCAGCAGCTCGTCCGCGGGGATCGTCGGAGCTTTCTTT. Encoded protein: CASSSSAGIVGAFF.